The 17 T cell receptor beta chains reported below all come from one sample, sequenced in a study of human T cells and chemical hapten exposure. TCRdb re-analysed the RACE reads in MiXCR, keeping a single row per CDR3 protein. The sample holds roughly 250,000 distinct CDR3 sequences; around 9.3% are singletons and the top ten take 2% to 2.5%. Time point reported: pre-sensitization, week 0. Treatment meaning: therapeutic diphenylcyclopropenone sensitization with weekly scalp DPC. This specimen was whole blood, taken in connection with sensitization to the hapten diphenylcyclopropenone (DPC). Every receptor here comes from a woman in her thirties or forties with alopecia areata. Some clones in this sample may be carry-over from other donors' samples.

The chain couples TRBV4-2 to TRBJ2-7; tentatively, D is TRBD1 or TRBD2 (6 bases each). The CDR3 spans 13 residues. In germline, CDR1 is LGHNA, CDR2 YNFKEQ. V was trimmed by 3 bases and J by 7 bases, leaving 13 bases between them. CDR3 in DNA: TGTGCCAGCAGCCAGACTAGGGGGTGGGAGCAGTACTTC. This encodes CASSQTRGWEQYF.

This clonotype was seen only a few times. The chain recombines TRBV30 with TRBJ2-6; no firm D call. The CDR3 is 16 residues long. Germline V lookup: CDR1 GTSNPN, CDR2 SVGIG (reference sequence). Trimming cost V 2 bases and J 0 bases, with 11 bases left between them. CDR3 bases: TGTGCCTGGAGTTCCTCTGCGCACTCTGGGGCCAACGTCCTGACTTTC. This codes for CAWSSSAHSGANVLTF.

The chain combines TRBV6-5 with TRBJ2-2; 8 bases match TRBD1. V lost 2 bases, J lost 6 bases, and 5 bases stayed unmatched. Germline lookup yields CDR1 MNHEY and CDR2 SVGAGI. The CDR3 runs to 15 residues. CDR3 DNA: TGTGCCAGCAGTTACAGGGACAGGTGGTCCGGGGAGCTGTTTTTT. Protein product: CASSYRDRWSGELFF.

This clonotype was recorded at least ten times. The gene calls are TRBV6-2 or TRBV6-3 and TRBJ2-3; 10 bases map to TRBD1. This CDR3 comprises 15 residues. CDR1 is MNHEY and CDR2 is SVGEGT in the germline V gene. The V and J ends lost 6 bases and 3 bases, in that order; junction bases with no gene match: 6. Here the CDR3 reads CASSQGQGMTDTQYF. For the CDR3, the DNA is TGTGCCAGCAGCCAGGGACAGGGGATGACAGATACGCAGTATTTT.

This clonotype was detected many times. V gene TRBV29-1 combines with J gene TRBJ2-7; 7 bases map to TRBD1. Germline V CDR1 and CDR2: SQVTM, ANQGSEA. CDR3 length equals 15 residues. The ends lost 6 bases at V and 6 bases at J; junction bases unmatched: 17. The CDR3 sequence is CSVGHRDRYPPEQYF. The CDR3 DNA follows: TGCAGCGTCGGCCACCGGGACAGATATCCTCCCGAGCAGTACTTC.

The chain recombines TRBV6-5 with TRBJ2-3; 7 nucleotides agree with TRBD1. The CDR3 spans 15 residues. CDR1 is MNHEY and CDR2 is SVGAGI in the germline V gene. V shed 5 bases and J 1 base; nucleotides not matched to a gene: 6. The CDR3: CASSLGQVGTDTQYF. For the CDR3, the DNA is TGTGCCAGCAGTCTCGGACAGGTTGGCACAGATACGCAGTATTTT.

This clonotype turned up a few times. This chain connects TRBV20-1 to TRBJ1-4; possible D gene TRBD1, 5 bases. CDR1 DFQATT and CDR2 SNEGSKA come from the germline V gene (reference sequence). Deletions cut 3 bases from V and 4 bases from J, with 12 bases between. The CDR3 totals 14 residues. This CDR3 reads CSARPGPDNEKLFF. The CDR3 DNA is TGCAGTGCTAGGCCGGGACCCGATAATGAAAAACTGTTTTTT.

There are a few counts of this clonotype. This CDR3 is CASSEFSLGDTEAFF. The CDR3 nucleotides are TGTGCCAGCAGTGAATTCTCCCTGGGTGACACTGAAGCTTTCTTT. The chain combines TRBV25-1 with TRBJ1-1; no clear D gene. V lost 1 base and J 3 bases, leaving 12 bases between the germline ends. Germline V gene data show CDR1 as MGHDK and CDR2 as SYGVNS. There are 15 residues in the CDR3. The variable domain in full, with the rest retrieved from reference TRBV25-1 and TRBJ1-1, is EADIYQTPRYLVIGTGKKITLECSQTMGHDKMYWYQQDPGMELHLIHYSYGVNSTEKGDLSSESTVSRIRTEHFPLTLESARPSHTSQYLCASSEFSLGDTEAFFGQGTRLTVV.

There are many counts of this clonotype. The rearrangement uses TRBV12-3 or TRBV12-4 and TRBJ2-3; either TRBD1 or TRBD2 may supply D (5 bases each). This CDR3 is built from 14 residues. V lost 5 bases, J lost 2 bases, and 11 bases lay in between. The CDR3 is CASSPGTATDTQYF. The CDR3 DNA follows: TGTGCCAGCAGTCCCGGGACGGCCACAGATACGCAGTATTTT.

The chain carries TRBV5-6 and TRBJ1-1; weak D call: TRBD1 (6 bases). Germline V CDR1 and CDR2: SGHDT, YYEEEE. The CDR3 is 15 amino acids. The V and J ends lost 0 bases and 4 bases respectively, with 13 bases between them. The CDR3 loop reads CASSLDGGRGTEAFF. The CDR3 nucleotides are TGTGCCAGCAGCTTGGATGGTGGCAGGGGCACTGAAGCTTTCTTT.

The chain combines TRBV14 with TRBJ2-3; either TRBD1 or TRBD2 may fit D (6 bases each). The ends were cut back, 7 bases at V and 8 bases at J, with 22 bases in the middle. The CDR3 loop spans 15 amino acids. From germline, CDR1 is SGHDN and CDR2 FVKESK. The CDR3 bases are TGTGCCAGCACCTCGACGGGGGCGCCATTAGGTACGCAGTATTTT. It is translated as CASTSTGAPLGTQYF.

This clonotype came up many times. This sequence joins TRBV29-1 and TRBJ2-7; D is tentatively TRBD1 or TRBD2 (6 bases each). The CDR3 has 13 residues. Per the germline V gene, CDR1 is SQVTM and CDR2 is ANQGSEA. V was trimmed by 6 bases and J by 4 bases, leaving 16 bases between them. Here the CDR3 DNA reads TGCAGCGTGGGGGGCAGGCAACGGTACGAGCAGTACTTC. Its protein product is CSVGGRQRYEQYF.

The rearrangement uses TRBV28 and TRBJ1-5; D remains unclear. The CDR3 is 15 amino acids. Trimming removed 6 bases at V and 0 bases at J, with 12 bases between. Germline values: CDR1 MDHEN, CDR2 SYDVKM. CDR3 sequence (DNA): TGTGCCAGCAGGCTGGTGGTAAATAGCAATCAGCCCCAGCATTTT. This codes for CASRLVVNSNQPQHF.

Many counts were recorded for this clonotype. This chain links TRBV28 with TRBJ2-1, with a weak D call TRBD1 (6 bases). Deletions cut 5 bases from V and 9 bases from J, with 8 bases between. The CDR3 contains 11 residues. Per germline, CDR1 MDHEN and CDR2 SYDVKM. The DNA of the CDR3 is TGTGCCAGCAGTCTCAGGGGTGAGCAGTTCTTC. Protein sequence: CASSLRGEQFF.

This clonotype was seen a handful of times. The chain recombines TRBV9 with TRBJ2-2, with 9 bases lining up with TRBD1. CDR1 and CDR2 (germline): SGDLS, YYNGEE. The ends lost 7 bases at V and 5 bases at J; junction bases unmatched: 12. This CDR3 comprises 16 residues. CDR3: CASGRGGQGGTGELFF. CDR3 DNA: TGTGCCAGCGGCAGAGGGGGACAGGGAGGGACCGGGGAGCTGTTTTTT. Together with reference TRBV9 and TRBJ2-2, the CDR3 gives the full variable domain: DSGVTQTPKHLITATGQRVTLRCSPRSGDLSVYWYQQSLDQGLQFLIQYYNGEERAKGNILERFSAQQFPDLHSELNLSSLELGDSALYFCASGRGGQGGTGELFFGEGSRLTVL.

V usage is TRBV7-2 and J usage is TRBJ2-7; D gene ambiguous. Germline loops: CDR1 SGHTA, CDR2 FQGNSA. This CDR3 is built from 14 residues. Trimming pared 1 base from V and 3 bases from J, leaving 10 bases between. The CDR3 coding sequence is TGTGCCAGCAGCTTAGGGGCCAGAAACTACGAGCAGTACTTC. Translated, it gives CASSLGARNYEQYF.

V gene TRBV28 combines with J gene TRBJ2-7; D not certain. Germline CDR1 reads MDHEN; CDR2 reads SYDVKM. This CDR3 has 14 amino acids. V dropped 10 bases and J dropped 1 base, with 17 bases sitting between them. CDR3 sequence (DNA): TGTGCCACACAAGTCGGTTCAGGATCCTACGAGCAGTACTTC. Translating it yields CATQVGSGSYEQYF.